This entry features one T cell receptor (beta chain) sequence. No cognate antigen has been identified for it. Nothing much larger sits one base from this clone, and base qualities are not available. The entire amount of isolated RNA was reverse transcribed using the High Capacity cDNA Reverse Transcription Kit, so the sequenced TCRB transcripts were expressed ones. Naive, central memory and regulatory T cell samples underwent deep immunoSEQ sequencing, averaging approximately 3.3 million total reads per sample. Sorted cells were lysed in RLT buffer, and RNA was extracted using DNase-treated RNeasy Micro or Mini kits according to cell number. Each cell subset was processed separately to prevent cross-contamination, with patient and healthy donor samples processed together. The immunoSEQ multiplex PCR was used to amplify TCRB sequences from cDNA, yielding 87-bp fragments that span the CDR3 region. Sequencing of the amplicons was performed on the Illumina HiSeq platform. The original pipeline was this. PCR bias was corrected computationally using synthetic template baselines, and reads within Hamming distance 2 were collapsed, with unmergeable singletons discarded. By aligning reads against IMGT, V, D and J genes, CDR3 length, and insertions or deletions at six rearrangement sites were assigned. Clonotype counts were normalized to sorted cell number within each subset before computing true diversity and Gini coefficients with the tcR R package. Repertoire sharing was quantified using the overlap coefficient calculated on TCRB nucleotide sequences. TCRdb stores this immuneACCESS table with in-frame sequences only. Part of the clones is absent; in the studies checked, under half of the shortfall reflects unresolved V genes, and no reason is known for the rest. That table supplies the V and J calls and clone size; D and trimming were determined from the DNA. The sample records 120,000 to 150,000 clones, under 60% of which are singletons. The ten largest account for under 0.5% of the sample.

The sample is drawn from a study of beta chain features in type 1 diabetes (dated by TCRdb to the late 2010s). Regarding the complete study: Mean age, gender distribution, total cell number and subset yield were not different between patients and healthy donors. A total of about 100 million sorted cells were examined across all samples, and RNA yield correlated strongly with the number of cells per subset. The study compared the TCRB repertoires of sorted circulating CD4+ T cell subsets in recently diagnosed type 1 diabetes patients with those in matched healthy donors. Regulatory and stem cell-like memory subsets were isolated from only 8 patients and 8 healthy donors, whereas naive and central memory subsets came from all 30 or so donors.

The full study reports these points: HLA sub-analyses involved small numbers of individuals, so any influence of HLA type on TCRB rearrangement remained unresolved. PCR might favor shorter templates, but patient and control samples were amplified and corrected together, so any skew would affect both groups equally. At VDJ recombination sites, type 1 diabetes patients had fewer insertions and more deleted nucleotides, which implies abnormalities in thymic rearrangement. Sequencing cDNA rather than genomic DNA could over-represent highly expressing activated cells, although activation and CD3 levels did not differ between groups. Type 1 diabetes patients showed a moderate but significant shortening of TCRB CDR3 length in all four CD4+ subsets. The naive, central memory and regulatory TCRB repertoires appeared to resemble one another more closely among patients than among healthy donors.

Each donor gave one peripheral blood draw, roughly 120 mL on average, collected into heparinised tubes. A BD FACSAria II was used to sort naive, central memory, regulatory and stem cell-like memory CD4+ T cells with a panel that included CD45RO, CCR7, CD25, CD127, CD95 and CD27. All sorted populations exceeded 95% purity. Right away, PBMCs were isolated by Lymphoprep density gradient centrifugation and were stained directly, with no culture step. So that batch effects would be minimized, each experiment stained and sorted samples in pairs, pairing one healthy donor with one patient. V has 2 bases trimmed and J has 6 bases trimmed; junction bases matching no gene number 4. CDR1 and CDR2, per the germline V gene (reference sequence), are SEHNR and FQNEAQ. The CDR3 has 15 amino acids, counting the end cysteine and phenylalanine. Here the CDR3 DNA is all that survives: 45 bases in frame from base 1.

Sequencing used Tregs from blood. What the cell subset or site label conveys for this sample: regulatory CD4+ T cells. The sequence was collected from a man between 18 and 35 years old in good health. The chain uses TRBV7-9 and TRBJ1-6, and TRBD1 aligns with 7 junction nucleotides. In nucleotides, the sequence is TGTGCCAGCAGCTTACTCAGGGGGTTTAATTCACCCCTCCACTTT. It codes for CASSLLRGFNSPLHF.